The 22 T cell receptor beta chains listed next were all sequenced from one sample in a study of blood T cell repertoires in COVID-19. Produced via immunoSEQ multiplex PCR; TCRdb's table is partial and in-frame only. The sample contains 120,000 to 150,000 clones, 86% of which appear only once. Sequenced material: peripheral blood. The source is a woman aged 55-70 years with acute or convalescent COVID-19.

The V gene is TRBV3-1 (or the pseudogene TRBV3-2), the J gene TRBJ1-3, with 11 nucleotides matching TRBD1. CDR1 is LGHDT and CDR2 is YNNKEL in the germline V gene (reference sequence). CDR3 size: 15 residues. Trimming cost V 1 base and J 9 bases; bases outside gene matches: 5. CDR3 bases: TGTGCCAGCAGCCAAGCAGGACAGGGGGCGGGCACCATATATTTT. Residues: CASSQAGQGAGTIYF.

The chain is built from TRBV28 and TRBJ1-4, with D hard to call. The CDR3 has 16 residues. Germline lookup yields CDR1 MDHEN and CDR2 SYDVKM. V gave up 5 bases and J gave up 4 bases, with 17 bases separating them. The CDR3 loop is CASSLSGRPYNEKLFF. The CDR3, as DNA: TGTGCCAGCAGTCTCTCCGGGAGGCCATATAATGAAAAACTGTTTTTT.

The CDR3 region is CASTTGNPYEQYF. In DNA form, the CDR3 reads TGTGCCAGCACGACGGGGAACCCCTACGAGCAGTACTTC. V and J are TRBV28 and TRBJ2-7; D is perhaps TRBD2 (5 bases). V was cut by 7 bases and J by 2 bases, with 12 bases left in between. The CDR3 is 13 residues long. Germline V CDR1 and CDR2: MDHEN, SYDVKM. Full variable domain (rest looked up from reference TRBV28 and TRBJ2-7): DVKVTQSSRYLVKRTGEKVFLECVQDMDHENMFWYRQDPGLGLRLIYFSYDVKMKEKGDIPEGYSVSREKKERFSLILESASTNQTSMYLCASTTGNPYEQYFGPGTRLTVT.

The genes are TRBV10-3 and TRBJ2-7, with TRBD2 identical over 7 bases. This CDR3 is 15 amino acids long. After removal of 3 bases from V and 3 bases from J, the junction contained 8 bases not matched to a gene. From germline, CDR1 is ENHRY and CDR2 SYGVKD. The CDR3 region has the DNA TGTGCCATCAGTGAACCCCTCGGGGGGAACTACGAGCAGTACTTC. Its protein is CAISEPLGGNYEQYF.

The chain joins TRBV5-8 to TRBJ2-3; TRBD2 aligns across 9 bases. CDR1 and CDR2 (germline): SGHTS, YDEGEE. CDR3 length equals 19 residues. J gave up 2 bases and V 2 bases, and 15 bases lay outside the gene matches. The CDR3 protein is CASSLRTSAGGPLTDTQYF. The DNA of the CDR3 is TGTGCCAGCAGCTTAAGGACTAGCGCGGGGGGCCCCCTCACAGATACGCAGTATTTT.

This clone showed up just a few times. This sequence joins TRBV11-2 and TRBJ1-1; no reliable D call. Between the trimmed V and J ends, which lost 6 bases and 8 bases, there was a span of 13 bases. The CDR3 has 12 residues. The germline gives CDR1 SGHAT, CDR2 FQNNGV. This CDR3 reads CASSPPVREAFF. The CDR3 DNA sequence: TGTGCCAGCAGTCCCCCGGTACGAGAAGCTTTCTTT.

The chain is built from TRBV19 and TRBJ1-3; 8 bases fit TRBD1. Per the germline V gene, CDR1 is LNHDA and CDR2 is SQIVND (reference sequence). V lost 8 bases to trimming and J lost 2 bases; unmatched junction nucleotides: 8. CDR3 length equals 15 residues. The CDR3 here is CASHRGWQAGNTIYF. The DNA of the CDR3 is TGTGCCAGTCACAGGGGGTGGCAAGCTGGAAACACCATATATTTT.

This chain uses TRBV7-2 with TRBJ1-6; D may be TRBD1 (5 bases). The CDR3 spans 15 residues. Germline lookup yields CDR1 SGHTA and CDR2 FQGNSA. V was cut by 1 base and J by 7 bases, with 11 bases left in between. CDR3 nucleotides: TGTGCCAGCAGCTTAGACAGGCAGCAGAATTCACCCCTCCACTTT. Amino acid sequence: CASSLDRQQNSPLHF.

CDR3 sequence: CASSLGVGAPYEQYF. CDR3 in DNA: TGCGCCAGCAGCCTGGGCGTGGGAGCCCCCTACGAGCAGTACTTC. This sequence joins TRBV5-1 and TRBJ2-7; D might be TRBD2 (5 bases). V dropped 4 bases and J dropped 2 bases, with 16 bases sitting between them. CDR3 size: 15 residues. From germline, CDR1 is SGHRS and CDR2 YFSETQ.

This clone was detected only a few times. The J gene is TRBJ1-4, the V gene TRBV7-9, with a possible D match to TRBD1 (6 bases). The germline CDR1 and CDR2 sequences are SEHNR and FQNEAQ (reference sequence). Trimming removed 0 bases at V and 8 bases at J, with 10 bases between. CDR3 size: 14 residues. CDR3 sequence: CASSLARGGEKLFF. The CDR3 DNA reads TGTGCCAGCAGCTTAGCCAGGGGTGGGGAAAAACTGTTTTTT. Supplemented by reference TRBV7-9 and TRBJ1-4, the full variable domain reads DTGVSQNPRHKITKRGQNVTFRCDPISEHNRLYWYRQTLGQGPEFLTYFQNEAQLEKSRLLSDRFSAERPKGSFSTLEIQRTEQGDSAMYLCASSLARGGEKLFFGSGTQLSVL.

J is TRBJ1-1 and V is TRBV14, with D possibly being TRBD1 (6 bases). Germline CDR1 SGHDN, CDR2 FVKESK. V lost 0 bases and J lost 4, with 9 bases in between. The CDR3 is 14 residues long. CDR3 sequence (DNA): TGTGCCAGCAGCCAAGAAGGGGGTATCACTGAAGCTTTCTTT. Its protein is CASSQEGGITEAFF.

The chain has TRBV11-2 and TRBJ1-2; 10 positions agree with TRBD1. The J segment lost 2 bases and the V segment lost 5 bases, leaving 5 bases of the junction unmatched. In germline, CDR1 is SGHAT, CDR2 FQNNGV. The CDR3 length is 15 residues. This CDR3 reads CASSPTGGSNYGYTF. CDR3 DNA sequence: TGTGCCAGCAGCCCGACAGGGGGCTCCAACTATGGCTACACCTTC.

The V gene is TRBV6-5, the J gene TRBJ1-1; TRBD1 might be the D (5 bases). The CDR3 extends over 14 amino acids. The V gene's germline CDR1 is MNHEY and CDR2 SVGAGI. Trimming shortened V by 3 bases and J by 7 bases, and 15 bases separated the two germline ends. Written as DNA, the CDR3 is TGTGCCAGCAGTTATCACGGGGGGGATGTTGAAGCTTTCTTT. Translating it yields CASSYHGGDVEAFF.

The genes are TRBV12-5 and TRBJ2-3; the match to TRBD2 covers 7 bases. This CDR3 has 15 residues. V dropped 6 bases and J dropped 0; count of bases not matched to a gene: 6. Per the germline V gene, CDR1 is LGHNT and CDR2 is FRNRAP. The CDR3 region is CASGPSGASTDTQYF. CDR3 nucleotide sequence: TGTGCTAGTGGGCCAAGCGGGGCTAGCACAGATACGCAGTATTTT.

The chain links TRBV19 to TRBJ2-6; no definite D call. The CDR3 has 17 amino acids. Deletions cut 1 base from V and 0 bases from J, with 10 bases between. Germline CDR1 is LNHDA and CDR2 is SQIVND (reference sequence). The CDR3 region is CASSIGNSRSGANVLTF. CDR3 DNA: TGTGCCAGTAGTATAGGGAACAGCCGCTCTGGGGCCAACGTCCTGACTTTC.

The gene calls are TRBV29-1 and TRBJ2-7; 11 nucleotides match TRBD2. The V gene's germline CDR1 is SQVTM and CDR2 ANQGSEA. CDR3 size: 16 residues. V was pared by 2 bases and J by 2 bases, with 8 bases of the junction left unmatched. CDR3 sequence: CSVETFKLAGAYEQYF. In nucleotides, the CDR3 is TGCAGCGTTGAAACTTTCAAACTAGCGGGGGCCTACGAGCAGTACTTC.

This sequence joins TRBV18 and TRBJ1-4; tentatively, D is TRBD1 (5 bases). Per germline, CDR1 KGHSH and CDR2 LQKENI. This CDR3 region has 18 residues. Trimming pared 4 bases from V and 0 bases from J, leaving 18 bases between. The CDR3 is CASSLTRADPSTNEKLFF. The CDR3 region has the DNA TGTGCCAGCTCACTTACCAGGGCGGATCCCTCAACTAATGAAAAACTGTTTTTT.

CDR3 in DNA: TGCGCCAGCAGCTTGACCGGGACAGGGAACATCTACGAGCAGTACTTC. Its protein is CASSLTGTGNIYEQYF. This chain joins TRBV5-1 and TRBJ2-7, with 9 bases that match TRBD1. The CDR3 is made up of 16 amino acids. The junction had 8 bases not matched to a gene; V was cut back by 1 base and J by 3 bases. CDR1 is SGHRS, CDR2 YFSETQ, per germline. Combining the CDR3 with reference TRBV5-1 and TRBJ2-7 gives the whole variable domain KAGVTQTPRYLIKTRGQQVTLSCSPISGHRSVSWYQQTPGQGLQFLFEYFSETQRNKGNFPGRFSGRQFSNSRSEMNVSTLELGDSALYLCASSLTGTGNIYEQYFGPGTRLTVT.

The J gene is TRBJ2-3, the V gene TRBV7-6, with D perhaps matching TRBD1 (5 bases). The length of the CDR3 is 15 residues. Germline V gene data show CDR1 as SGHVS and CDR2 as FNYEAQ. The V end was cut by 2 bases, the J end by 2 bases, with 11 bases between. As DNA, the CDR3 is TGTGCCAGCAGCTTACTTGGACACGACACAGATACGCAGTATTTT. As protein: CASSLLGHDTDTQYF.

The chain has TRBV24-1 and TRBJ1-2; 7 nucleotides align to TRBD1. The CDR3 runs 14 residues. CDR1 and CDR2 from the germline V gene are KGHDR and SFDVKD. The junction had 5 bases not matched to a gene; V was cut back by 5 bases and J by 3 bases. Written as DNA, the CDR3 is TGTGCCACCAGTGGCAGGGGGAGTGACTATGGCTACACCTTC. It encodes CATSGRGSDYGYTF.

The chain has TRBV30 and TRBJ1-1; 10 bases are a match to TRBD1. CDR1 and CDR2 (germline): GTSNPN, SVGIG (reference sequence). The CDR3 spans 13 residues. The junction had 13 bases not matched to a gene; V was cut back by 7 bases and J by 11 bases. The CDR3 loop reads CAFDRGRRVRAFF. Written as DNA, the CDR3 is TGTGCCTTCGACAGGGGGCGGAGGGTACGGGCTTTCTTT.

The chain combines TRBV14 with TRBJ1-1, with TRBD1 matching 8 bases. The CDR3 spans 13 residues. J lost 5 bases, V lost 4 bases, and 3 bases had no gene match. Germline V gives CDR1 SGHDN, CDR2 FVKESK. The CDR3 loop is CASSLTGETEAFF. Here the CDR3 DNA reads TGTGCCAGCAGCCTGACAGGGGAAACTGAAGCTTTCTTT.